These T cell receptor beta chains were read from a single sample in a study of T cell responses to AZD1222 COVID-19 vaccine. Only in-frame clones appear in the TCRdb table, and some are missing; sequencing was by immunoSEQ multiplex PCR. The sample consists of some 99,000 clones, approximately 84% of them appearing once. The source material was peripheral blood, sampled 28 days after the second AZD1222 dose. These receptors came from an adult who received the AZD1222 COVID-19 vaccine. The CDR3 runs from the conserved cysteine through the conserved F or W. The order of the fields is V gene, J gene, D gene, clone size, CDR3 protein, CDR3 DNA. A D gene is named only where the DNA matches it firmly. Size values are once, few and many counts, or a class for expanded clones, and some rows have none.

TRBV6-1	TRBJ1-1	-	-	CASSEARMNTEAFF	TGTGCCAGCAGTGAAGCGAGGATGAACACTGAAGCTTTCTTT
TRBV7-2	TRBJ2-7	TRBD2	-	CASSFFAGTSGYEQYF	TGTGCCAGCAGCTTCTTCGCCGGGACTAGCGGCTACGAGCAGTACTTC
TRBV5-1	TRBJ2-5	-	-	CASSLVGRPEETQYF	TGCGCCAGCAGCTTGGTGGGCAGGCCCGAAGAGACCCAGTACTTC
TRBV9	TRBJ2-2	TRBD2	-	CASSVSRTSGTNTGELFF	TGTGCCAGCAGCGTATCCAGGACTAGCGGGACGAACACCGGGGAGCTGTTTTTT
TRBV7-9	TRBJ2-5	-	-	CASSSWSDRGETQYF	TGTGCCAGCAGCTCGTGGAGTGACAGAGGAGAGACCCAGTACTTC
TRBV7-8	TRBJ1-3	-	many	CASSLGDTGNTIYF	TGTGCCAGCAGCTTAGGGGACACTGGAAACACCATATATTTT
TRBV7-9	TRBJ2-3	-	-	CASSQTRTGQGHDTQYF	TGTGCCAGCAGCCAAACGCGAACTGGCCAGGGGCACGATACGCAGTATTTT
TRBV4-3	TRBJ1-6	TRBD1	-	CASSQEGQGQSPLHF	TGCGCCAGCAGCCAAGAGGGACAGGGTCAGTCACCCCTCCACTTT
TRBV5-5	TRBJ2-7	-	-	CASSRDQGGAPTYEQYF	TGTGCCAGCAGCCGGGATCAGGGCGGTGCCCCTACCTACGAGCAGTACTTC
TRBV7-9	TRBJ2-3	TRBD1	-	CATSNGQGALDTQYF	TGTGCCACCTCAAACGGACAGGGGGCTTTGGATACGCAGTATTTT
TRBV6-5	TRBJ2-5	-	-	CASSSWKRRETQYF	TGTGCCAGCAGTTCCTGGAAGCGCCGGGAGACCCAGTACTTC
TRBV7-9	TRBJ2-7	TRBD1	once	CASSRSGQDIEQYF	TGTGCCAGCAGCCGCTCGGGACAGGACATCGAGCAGTACTTC
TRBV19	TRBJ2-2	-	-	CASSPLGITGELFF	TGTGCCAGTAGTCCCCTGGGTATCACCGGGGAGCTGTTTTTT
TRBV3-1/TRBV3-2	TRBJ1-6	-	-	CASSPGGGGGSSPLHF	TGTGCCAGCAGTCCAGGAGGAGGGGGTGGGAGTTCACCCCTCCACTTT
TRBV12-3/TRBV12-4	TRBJ2-7	TRBD2	-	CASSLRAGAFSF	TGTGCCAGCAGTTTACGAGCGGGGGCCTTTTCCTTC
TRBV20-1	TRBJ1-1	-	-	CSLVPGAEAFF	TGCAGTTTAGTACCAGGCGCTGAAGCTTTCTTT